The T cell receptor beta chain described here comes from a study of T cell responses to AZD1222 COVID-19 vaccine. For this clone: What it binds is not known.

Points from the study as a whole: Repertoire sampling was restricted to post-peak T cell response timepoints.

Repertoires were generated with immunoSEQ multiplex PCR, while TCRdb's copy carries only in-frame clones and drops some. The profile shows 95,000 to 150,000 clones, roughly 90% of them singletons. Germline V gene lookup returns CDR1 LGHDT and CDR2 YNNKEL (reference sequence). The CDR3 covers 14 residues. Trimming removed 4 bases at V and 2 bases at J, with 12 bases between. This TCR came from an adult who received the AZD1222 COVID-19 vaccine. This sample comprised peripheral blood, obtained 28 days after the second AZD1222 dose. V gene TRBV3-1 (or the pseudogene TRBV3-2) combines with J gene TRBJ2-7, with D tentatively TRBD2 (5 bases). The CDR3 loop is CASSPSGRAYEQYF. CDR3 nucleotides: TGTGCCAGCAGCCCCAGTGGGCGGGCCTACGAGCAGTACTTC.